The 31 T cell receptor beta chains reported below all come from one sample, sequenced in a study of early T cells in non-severe SARS-CoV-2 infection. In TCRdb, the 5' RACE reads were re-called with MiXCR into one record per CDR3 protein. The sample consists of 84,000 or so distinct CDR3 sequences, 11% to 15% of them appearing once. Sequenced: whole blood. The source is an adult who was a healthcare worker with PCR-confirmed SARS-CoV-2 infection or an uninfected control (not recorded which).

V and J are TRBV6-2 or TRBV6-3 and TRBJ2-3, with TRBD1 identical over 9 bases. Germline V gives CDR1 MNHEY, CDR2 SVGEGT. CDR3 length: 15 residues. V was pared by 6 bases and J by 5 bases, with 9 bases of the junction left unmatched. The CDR3 is CASSHRDRAGDTQYF. In nucleotides, the CDR3 is TGTGCCAGCAGCCACCGGGACAGGGCGGGAGATACGCAGTATTTT.

This clonotype occurred a few times. The V and J genes are TRBV5-1 and TRBJ1-4, with 9 bases aligning to TRBD1. The CDR3 is made up of 18 amino acids. The V segment lost 2 bases and the J segment 3 bases; nucleotides outside the gene matches: 11. In germline, CDR1 is SGHRS, CDR2 YFSETQ. CDR3 amino acids: CASSLDIPGQGPNEKLFF. CDR3 DNA: TGCGCCAGCAGCTTAGATATTCCGGGACAGGGCCCTAATGAAAAACTGTTTTTT.

This clonotype has only a few counts. The V and J genes are TRBV7-9 and TRBJ1-5; weak D call: TRBD1 (6 bases). In germline, CDR1 is SEHNR, CDR2 FQNEAQ (reference sequence). The CDR3 totals 13 residues. V lost 8 bases and J lost 4, with 12 bases in between. The chain's CDR3 is CASGGAQNQPQHF. CDR3 nucleotide sequence: TGTGCCAGCGGGGGGGCACAGAATCAGCCCCAGCATTTT.

This clonotype was counted ten times or more. The V call is TRBV2, the J call TRBJ2-3; 13 positions agree with TRBD2. This CDR3 is built from 15 residues. With V trimmed by 7 bases and J by 2 bases, 3 bases remained unmatched. CDR1 and CDR2 (germline): SNHLY, FYNNEI. The CDR3 DNA sequence: TGTGCCAGCATGGGGACTAGCGGGGACACAGATACGCAGTATTTT. Amino acid sequence: CASMGTSGDTDTQYF.

This clonotype was found a few times. This rearrangement joins TRBV5-1 to TRBJ2-3; TRBD2 agrees at 7 bases. The CDR3 loop spans 14 amino acids. Germline V gene sequence: CDR1 SGHRS, CDR2 YFSETQ. The ends lost 5 bases at V and 4 bases at J; junction bases unmatched: 7. CDR3 sequence reads: CASSRAGTADTQYF. CDR3 bases: TGCGCCAGCAGTCGAGCGGGGACCGCAGATACGCAGTATTTT. The whole variable domain, remainder taken from reference TRBV5-1 and TRBJ2-3, is KAGVTQTPRYLIKTRGQQVTLSCSPISGHRSVSWYQQTPGQGLQFLFEYFSETQRNKGNFPGRFSGRQFSNSRSEMNVSTLELGDSALYLCASSRAGTADTQYFGPGTRLTVL.

Ten or more counts support this clonotype. The genes are TRBV12-3 or TRBV12-4 and TRBJ1-2, with D possibly being TRBD1 (5 bases). The CDR3 consists of 16 residues. V was shortened by 5 bases and J by 3 bases, with 19 bases between the two germline ends. CDR3 nucleotide sequence: TGTGCCAGCAGTATAAGGTCCACAGGATCTTACTATGGCTACACCTTC. This encodes CASSIRSTGSYYGYTF.

Only a few counts were recorded for this clonotype. V and J are TRBV4-3 and TRBJ2-1, with D tentatively TRBD2 (5 bases). There are 15 residues in the CDR3. From germline, CDR1 is LGHNA and CDR2 YSLEER. V lost 4 bases and J 4 bases, leaving 14 bases between the germline ends. The CDR3 DNA reads as TGCGCCAGCAGCCTAACACCGGACTTGTACAATGAGCAGTTCTTC. As protein: CASSLTPDLYNEQFF.

This clonotype was counted a few times. V usage is TRBV11-2 and J usage is TRBJ1-4; 12 bases fit TRBD1. This CDR3 contains 15 residues. Germline values: CDR1 SGHAT, CDR2 FQNNGV. J gave up 10 bases and V 3 bases, and 6 bases lay outside the gene matches. In DNA, the CDR3 is TGTGCCAGCAGCTTGCCCGGGACAGGGGGCGGAAAACTGTTTTTT. Residues: CASSLPGTGGGKLFF.

The V gene is TRBV10-3, the J gene TRBJ1-2; 9 nucleotides line up with TRBD1. The CDR3 contains 15 residues. The V segment lost 2 bases and the J segment 4 bases; nucleotides outside the gene matches: 5. Germline V lookup: CDR1 ENHRY, CDR2 SYGVKD. CDR3 sequence reads: CAISELTGGAYGYTF. CDR3 DNA: TGTGCCATCAGTGAGCTTACAGGGGGCGCCTATGGCTACACCTTC.

This clonotype was seen more than once but under ten times. The chain joins TRBV11-3 to TRBJ2-2, with D possibly TRBD2 on 6 matching bases. CDR1 and CDR2 (germline): SGHNT, YENEEA. V was trimmed by 7 bases and J by 6 bases, leaving 24 bases between them. This CDR3 has 17 amino acids. CDR3 sequence reads: CASTQVWGEEDAGELFF. As DNA, the CDR3 is TGTGCCAGCACCCAGGTTTGGGGGGAGGAGGACGCCGGGGAGCTGTTTTTT. The variable domain in full, completed from reference TRBV11-3 and TRBJ2-2, reads EAGVVQSPRYKIIEKKQPVAFWCNPISGHNTLYWYLQNLGQGPELLIRYENEEAVDDSQLPKDRFSAERLKGVDSTLKIQPAELGDSAVYLCASTQVWGEEDAGELFFGEGSRLTVL.

This clonotype turned up a few times. The J gene is TRBJ2-3, the V gene TRBV3-1; 8 bases are shared with TRBD1. Germline assignment: CDR1 LGHDT and CDR2 YNNKEL (reference sequence). The J segment lost 6 bases and the V segment lost 2 bases, leaving 4 bases of the junction unmatched. The CDR3 is 14 amino acids. The CDR3 DNA reads as TGTGCCAGCAGCCAAAGACAGGGGATGGATACGCAGTATTTT. The encoded protein is CASSQRQGMDTQYF.

This clonotype showed up many times. The J gene is TRBJ2-3, the V gene TRBV28, with D maybe TRBD2 (6 bases). Germline V CDR1 and CDR2: MDHEN, SYDVKM. V was trimmed by 3 bases and J by 3 bases, leaving 19 bases between them. This CDR3 comprises 17 residues. This chain's CDR3 is CASSFGDSSWGTDTQYF. The CDR3 nucleotides are TGTGCCAGCAGTTTCGGGGACTCTTCCTGGGGAACAGATACGCAGTATTTT.

This clonotype showed up just a few times. CDR3 nucleotides: TGTGCCAGCAGCCCCCGAGAGCGGGTCAATGAGCAGTTCTTC. Its translation: CASSPRERVNEQFF. The V and J genes are TRBV7-3 and TRBJ2-1; the D gene is possibly TRBD2 (6 bases). CDR1 and CDR2 (germline): SGHTA, FQGTGA. V lost 5 bases and J 6 bases, leaving 14 bases between the germline ends. The CDR3 length is 14 residues. The full variable domain, its missing parts supplied by reference TRBV7-3 and TRBJ2-1, is GAGVSQTPSNKVTEKGKYVELRCDPISGHTALYWYRQSLGQGPEFLIYFQGTGAADDSGLPNDRFFAVRPEGSVSTLKIQRTERGDSAVYLCASSPRERVNEQFFGPGTRLTVL.

The rearrangement joins TRBV30 to TRBJ1-2; possibly TRBD1 for D (5 bases). V was pared by 1 base and J by 7 bases, with 13 bases between. The germline V gene has CDR1 GTSNPN and CDR2 SVGIG (reference sequence). CDR3 size: 13 residues. DNA of the CDR3: TGTGCCTGGAGTGATAGTTGGCAGGGTGGCTACACCTTC. It yields the protein CAWSDSWQGGYTF.

The V gene is TRBV19, the J gene TRBJ2-7, with TRBD1 matching 11 bases. The trim removed 6 bases at V and 9 bases at J, leaving 4 bases unmatched. Germline CDR1 reads LNHDA; CDR2 reads SQIVND (reference sequence). The CDR3 covers 12 residues. CDR3 in DNA: TGTGCCAGTAGCGGGACAGGGGGAAGGCAGTACTTC. Its translation: CASSGTGGRQYF.

CDR3: CASSLAKGTGEQYF. The CDR3 region has the DNA TGTGCCAGCAGCTTAGCGAAAGGGACAGGGGAGCAGTACTTC. V is TRBV7-9 and J is TRBJ2-7; 9 bases map to TRBD1. CDR1 is SEHNR, CDR2 FQNEAQ, per germline (reference sequence). V lost 0 bases to trimming and J lost 7 bases; unmatched junction nucleotides: 4. The CDR3 runs 14 residues. Full variable domain (outside the CDR3, taken from reference TRBV7-9 and TRBJ2-7): DTGVSQNPRHKITKRGQNVTFRCDPISEHNRLYWYRQTLGQGPEFLTYFQNEAQLEKSRLLSDRFSAERPKGSFSTLEIQRTEQGDSAMYLCASSLAKGTGEQYFGPGTRLTVT.

This clonotype appeared a single time. The V call is TRBV29-1, the J call TRBJ1-4; unclear D gene. The V gene's germline CDR1 is SQVTM and CDR2 ANQGSEA. Trimming shortened V by 7 bases and J by 8 bases, and 14 bases separated the two germline ends. This CDR3 comprises 12 residues. The CDR3 loop reads CSARAGAEKLFF. The CDR3 nucleotides read TGCAGCGCTCGGGCCGGAGCCGAAAAACTGTTTTTT.

This chain joins TRBV20-1 and TRBJ1-2; no definite D call. Germline V lookup: CDR1 DFQATT, CDR2 SNEGSKA (reference sequence). Trimming pared 1 base from V and 7 bases from J, leaving 13 bases between. This CDR3 has 13 residues. The DNA for the CDR3 is TGCAGTGCTAGAGTCAGGAGTGACGGTGGCTACACCTTC. Its protein is CSARVRSDGGYTF.

This clonotype was counted only a few times. As DNA, the CDR3 is TGTGCCAGCAGCTTGGGTGGAGGGATGGTTGGCTACACCTTC. This encodes CASSLGGGMVGYTF. J is TRBJ1-2 and V is TRBV5-4; D remains ambiguous. Between the trimmed V and J ends, which lost 0 bases and 7 bases, there was a span of 13 bases. The CDR3 has 14 residues. Germline V gives CDR1 SGHNT, CDR2 YYREEE (reference sequence).

The chain carries TRBV28 and TRBJ2-7; D may match TRBD1 or TRBD2 (5 bases each). Per the germline V gene, CDR1 is MDHEN and CDR2 is SYDVKM. Trimming cost V 8 bases and J 2 bases, with 16 bases left between them. The CDR3 extends over 14 amino acids. As DNA, the CDR3 is TGTGCCAGCGTACCCTCGGGGCAGGCCTACGAGCAGTACTTC. Translating it yields CASVPSGQAYEQYF.

The genes are TRBV5-1 and TRBJ2-5, with 10 bases lining up with TRBD2. The CDR3 extends over 16 amino acids. Trimming cost V 4 bases and J 5 bases; bases outside gene matches: 11. CDR1 and CDR2 from the germline V gene are SGHRS and YFSETQ. CDR3 residues: CASSVSGGTTRETQYF. As DNA, the CDR3 is TGCGCCAGCAGCGTTAGCGGGGGGACGACAAGGGAGACCCAGTACTTC. The variable domain in full, with the rest retrieved from reference TRBV5-1 and TRBJ2-5, is KAGVTQTPRYLIKTRGQQVTLSCSPISGHRSVSWYQQTPGQGLQFLFEYFSETQRNKGNFPGRFSGRQFSNSRSEMNVSTLELGDSALYLCASSVSGGTTRETQYFGPGTRLLVL.

This chain links TRBV5-6 with TRBJ1-4; tentative D call: TRBD1 (5 bases). Germline V gives CDR1 SGHDT, CDR2 YYEEEE. CDR3 size: 15 residues. The germline V and J ends were trimmed by 2 bases and 4 bases, with 12 bases remaining between them. CDR3 in DNA: TGTGCCAGCAGCTTCTACAGGAGAATTAATGAAAAACTGTTTTTT. This translates into CASSFYRRINEKLFF.

Ten or more counts support this clonotype. The chain is built from TRBV6-1 and TRBJ2-1, with 7 bases aligning to TRBD1. Germline V lookup: CDR1 MNHNS, CDR2 SASEGT. The CDR3 is 13 amino acids. Trimming removed 8 bases from V and 4 bases from J; junction bases left unmatched: 5. The CDR3 nucleotides are TGTGCCAGCTCCCGGACAGGTTACAATGAGCAGTTCTTC. As protein: CASSRTGYNEQFF.

This clonotype was picked up a small number of times. The gene calls are TRBV6-6 and TRBJ1-5; D is uncertain. This CDR3 has 16 amino acids. Trimming took off 0 bases at V and 0 bases at J, with 9 bases between the two ends. CDR1 is MNHNY and CDR2 is SVGAGI in the germline V gene (reference sequence). The chain's CDR3 is CASSYSDGFSNQPQHF. DNA for the CDR3: TGTGCCAGCAGTTACTCGGACGGATTTAGCAATCAGCCCCAGCATTTT.

This clonotype showed up many times. This chain uses TRBV20-1 with TRBJ1-3; 8 bases agree with TRBD1. V lost 0 bases and J lost 7; bases outside the gene matches: 5. Looked up from germline, CDR1 is DFQATT and CDR2 is SNEGSKA (reference sequence). This CDR3 is built from 14 residues. The DNA for the CDR3 is TGCAGTGCTAGAGATCAACAGGGGGTGAACACCATATATTTT. It codes for CSARDQQGVNTIYF.

This clonotype has a handful of counts. The chain combines TRBV29-1 with TRBJ2-1, with 11 bases that match TRBD2. With 8 bases clipped from V and 6 bases from J, the junction kept 15 bases outside the gene matches. Germline V gives CDR1 SQVTM, CDR2 ANQGSEA. The CDR3 sequence is 16 residues long. CDR3: CSNIIPLAGASNEQFF. The CDR3 nucleotides read TGCAGCAACATTATACCACTAGCGGGGGCTAGCAATGAGCAGTTCTTC.

There are many counts of this clonotype. V is TRBV6-6 and J is TRBJ2-1; D might be TRBD1 or TRBD2, each matching 5 bases. The V gene lost 3 bases and the J gene lost 5 bases, with 11 bases spanning the gap. CDR1 is MNHNY, CDR2 SVGAGI, per germline (reference sequence). The CDR3 totals 14 residues. CDR3 nucleotides: TGTGCCAGCAGTTATCAGGGACGGGACAATGAGCAGTTCTTC. This gives the protein CASSYQGRDNEQFF.

The chain employs TRBV10-3 and TRBJ1-1; 7 positions agree with TRBD1. Trimming cost V 7 bases and J 0 bases; bases outside gene matches: 5. The CDR3 has 14 amino acids. CDR1 ENHRY and CDR2 SYGVKD come from the germline V gene. The CDR3 loop is CAINEGALNTEAFF. CDR3 nucleotide sequence: TGTGCCATCAACGAGGGGGCCTTGAACACTGAAGCTTTCTTT.

V gene TRBV28 combines with J gene TRBJ2-3; 8 bases map to TRBD1. The V gene end was trimmed by 5 bases and the J gene end by 6 bases; junction bases not matched to a gene: 7. Germline CDR1 reads MDHEN; CDR2 reads SYDVKM. CDR3 length equals 14 residues. CDR3 sequence reads: CASSPRTGRDTQYF. CDR3 nucleotides: TGTGCCAGCAGTCCACGGACAGGGAGGGATACGCAGTATTTT. The variable domain in full, completed from reference TRBV28 and TRBJ2-3, reads DVKVTQSSRYLVKRTGEKVFLECVQDMDHENMFWYRQDPGLGLRLIYFSYDVKMKEKGDIPEGYSVSREKKERFSLILESASTNQTSMYLCASSPRTGRDTQYFGPGTRLTVL.

This rearrangement joins TRBV28 to TRBJ1-1; 7 bases fit TRBD1. The trim removed 3 bases at V and 5 bases at J, leaving 15 bases unmatched. Germline values: CDR1 MDHEN, CDR2 SYDVKM. The CDR3 has 17 amino acids. DNA of the CDR3: TGTGCCAGCAGTTTTTGGGGCAGGGGGAATTCGGGAACTGAAGCTTTCTTT. This gives the protein CASSFWGRGNSGTEAFF.

The chain recombines TRBV3-1 with TRBJ2-1; 7 bases are a match to TRBD2. The CDR3 is 20 amino acids. Germline CDR1 is LGHDT and CDR2 is YNNKEL (reference sequence). The V segment lost 4 bases and the J segment 9 bases; nucleotides outside the gene matches: 27. The CDR3 sequence: CASSPPMRASEGRSGGEQFF. The CDR3 nucleotides are TGTGCCAGCAGCCCTCCCATGAGGGCTAGCGAGGGACGCTCGGGGGGTGAGCAGTTCTTC.